This T cell receptor beta chain was identified during a study of a mutant IDH1 vaccine in newly diagnosed glioma. Study in general: Standard pretreatment was either radiotherapy, temozolomide, or, for most, radiochemotherapy with temozolomide.

This table comes from immunoSEQ multiplex PCR, and its TCRdb copy is limited to in-frame clones, with some not included. This repertoire shows 25,000 to 30,000 clones, approximately 78% found once; its top ten account for roughly a sixth. This sample's time point: week 23, last vaccination. The investigators gave 300 ug of mutant IDH1 20-mer peptide in each vaccine dose, together with topical imiquimod. The junction had 8 bases not matched to a gene; V was cut back by 5 bases and J by 8 bases. The CDR3 length is 15 residues. Germline lookup yields CDR1 KGHSH and CDR2 LQKENI. With regard to this clone: Its matching antigen is unknown.

The V and J genes are TRBV18 and TRBJ1-6; 8 nucleotides align to TRBD1. The specimen comprised PBMCs, sampled from a glioma patient whose treatment included an IDH1 peptide vaccine. The receptor was derived from a woman aged 25-40 years with glioma. CDR3 region: CASSTGTGLYSPLHF. The CDR3, as DNA: TGTGCCAGCTCAACCGGGACAGGCTTGTATTCACCCCTCCACTTT. The whole variable domain, remainder taken from reference TRBV18 and TRBJ1-6, is NAGVMQNPRHLVRRRGQEARLRCSPMKGHSHVYWYRQLPEEGLKFMVYLQKENIIDESGMPKERFSAEFPKEGPSILRIQQVVRGDSAAYFCASSTGTGLYSPLHFGNGTRLTVT.